This T cell receptor (beta chain) stems from a study of blood T cell repertoires in COVID-19. At the level of the study: Some COVID-19 samples were acute and others convalescent; all came from the United States, Italy and Spain.

This clone was counted a few times. In the original processing: The authors estimated nucleated cell counts from reference gene primer amplification. Sequenced by immunoSEQ multiplex PCR; TCRdb stores in-frame clones only, minus some. The V and J calls and clone size are taken from that table; D and trimming were inferred from the DNA. The sample has about 140,000 clones, roughly 76% seen once. The ends lost 6 bases at V and 4 bases at J; junction bases unmatched: 7. Germline-derived CDR1 and CDR2 are KGHSH and LQKENI. The CDR3 runs 15 residues. The chain couples TRBV18 to TRBJ2-5; 11 bases line up with TRBD1. This clonotype originated in a man older than 75 with acute or convalescent COVID-19. Sequenced sample: peripheral blood. CDR3 region: CASSRTGGPRETQYF. The CDR3 DNA reads TGTGCCAGCTCTCGGACAGGGGGCCCACGAGAGACCCAGTACTTC.